Presented here are 15 T cell receptor beta chains from one specimen sequenced in a study of blood T cell repertoires in COVID-19 (dated by TCRdb to 2020 to 2021). Receptors were amplified or captured by the immunoSEQ multiplex PCR assay. TCRdb re-hosts the immuneACCESS table, in-frame sequences only. Its copies lack some clones; in the studies checked, an unresolved V gene accounts for under half of them, and the cause for the rest is not known. This sample comprises about 230,000 clones, around four fifths of them detected only once. The top ten clones comprise just over 8.5% of the sample. The sequenced material came from peripheral blood. The receptors stem from a man aged 35 to 55 with active or convalescent COVID-19.

The rearrangement uses TRBV3-1 (or the pseudogene TRBV3-2) and TRBJ2-5; 12 bases are shared with TRBD2. Germline-derived CDR1 and CDR2 are LGHDT and YNNKEL (reference sequence). Trimming took 5 bases from V and 4 from J; bases not matched to a gene: 5. The CDR3 covers 15 residues. This CDR3 is CASSSSGGAGETQYF. CDR3 sequence (DNA): TGTGCCAGCAGCTCTAGCGGGGGGGCCGGAGAGACCCAGTACTTC.

CDR3 in DNA: TGTGCCACCAGTGAGGGAGACTATGGCTACACCTTC. It encodes CATSEGDYGYTF. The rearrangement joins TRBV24-1 to TRBJ1-2; no reliable D call. V was clipped by 4 bases and J by 3 bases, with 5 bases between them. The CDR3 is 12 amino acids. The V gene's germline CDR1 is KGHDR and CDR2 SFDVKD.

This clone has more than one count but fewer than ten. The V gene is TRBV24-1, the J gene TRBJ2-7; D gene unclear. This CDR3 comprises 11 residues. The germline CDR1 and CDR2 sequences are KGHDR and SFDVKD. V was shortened by 5 bases and J by 6 bases, with 7 bases between the two germline ends. Here the CDR3 DNA reads TGTGCCACCAGTGTGGGCTCCGAGCAGTACTTC. Its protein product is CATSVGSEQYF.

This clone was detected only a few times. The V gene is TRBV10-1, the J gene TRBJ1-2; 8 nucleotides align to TRBD1. CDR3 length equals 13 residues. The trim removed 7 bases at V and 6 bases at J, leaving 7 bases unmatched. Germline-derived CDR1 and CDR2 are WNHNN and SYGVQD (reference sequence). The DNA for the CDR3 is TGCGCCAGCATTGTTGACAGGGGAGATGGCTACACCTTC. Its protein product is CASIVDRGDGYTF.

This chain connects TRBV24-1 to TRBJ2-2; 10 positions agree with TRBD2. This CDR3 region has 18 residues. V was pared by 3 bases and J by 6 bases, with 12 bases of the junction left unmatched. Germline V gene sequence: CDR1 KGHDR, CDR2 SFDVKD. The CDR3 DNA reads TGTGCCACCAGTGATCAACGGTCTAGCGGGAGTAGGTCCGGGGAGCTGTTTTTT. Translation: CATSDQRSSGSRSGELFF.

The chain uses TRBV9 and TRBJ1-6; possibly TRBD1 for D (5 bases). The V and J ends lost 3 bases and 8 bases respectively, with 12 bases between them. This CDR3 spans 14 amino acids. Germline V gene data show CDR1 as SGDLS and CDR2 as YYNGEE. CDR3 loop: CASSGGGMDSPLHF. As DNA, the CDR3 is TGTGCCAGCAGCGGCGGGGGGATGGATTCACCCCTCCACTTT.

V and J are TRBV2 and TRBJ1-2; possibly TRBD1 for D (5 bases). V lost 1 base and J lost 4, with 19 bases in between. This CDR3 comprises 17 residues. The V gene's germline CDR1 is SNHLY and CDR2 FYNNEI. In DNA form, the CDR3 reads TGTGCCAGCAGTGAAGGCGGGGCTCCAGACCGGGGCTATGGCTACACCTTC. This gives the protein CASSEGGAPDRGYGYTF.

The chain uses TRBV7-9 and TRBJ2-7; a weak D match, TRBD1 (6 bases). In germline, CDR1 is SEHNR, CDR2 FQNEAQ (reference sequence). The CDR3 length is 13 residues. Trimming removed 5 bases from V and 2 bases from J, with 10 bases in between. This CDR3 reads CASSMDRTYEQYF. DNA of the CDR3: TGTGCCAGCAGCATGGACAGAACCTACGAGCAGTACTTC.

The chain recombines TRBV6-5 with TRBJ2-7; perhaps TRBD1 as D (6 bases). V lost 2 bases to trimming and J lost 0 bases, with 8 bases between them. The length of the CDR3 is 14 residues. CDR1 MNHEY and CDR2 SVGAGI come from the germline V gene. CDR3 DNA sequence: TGTGCCAGCAGTTACGACAGGACCTCCTACGAGCAGTACTTC. Its protein product is CASSYDRTSYEQYF.

The rearrangement links TRBV6-5 to TRBJ1-1; D call uncertain. The germline V and J ends were trimmed by 7 bases and 5 bases, with 20 bases remaining between them. CDR3 length: 15 residues. CDR1 MNHEY and CDR2 SVGAGI come from the germline V gene. CDR3 nucleotides: TGTGCCAGCATGTCCGTCTCCGCCGGAGGTACTGAAGCTTTCTTT. Its protein is CASMSVSAGGTEAFF.

This rearrangement joins TRBV27 to TRBJ2-1; 8 bases are shared with TRBD2. The CDR3 has 16 amino acids. The germline CDR1 and CDR2 sequences are MNHEY and SMNVEV (reference sequence). The J segment lost 7 bases and the V segment lost 4 bases, leaving 12 bases of the junction unmatched. CDR3 sequence (DNA): TGTGCCAGCAGTTCCACGGTGGCGGGGGGTCGGAATGAGCAGTTCTTC. This translates into CASSSTVAGGRNEQFF.

The rearrangement joins TRBV6-6 to TRBJ1-3; D gene ambiguous. V was clipped by 4 bases and J by 5 bases, with 9 bases between them. CDR1 and CDR2 (germline): MNHNY, SVGAGI (reference sequence). The CDR3 length is 13 residues. The CDR3 protein is CASSFPVRNTIYF. As DNA, the CDR3 is TGTGCCAGCAGTTTTCCAGTGAGAAACACCATATATTTT.

This CDR3 reads CASSSIPGGEDTQYF. CDR3 bases: TGTGCCAGCAGCTCCATCCCAGGGGGCGAAGATACGCAGTATTTT. The V gene is TRBV11-1, the J gene TRBJ2-3; 8 nucleotides agree with TRBD1. The J segment lost 5 bases and the V segment lost 4 bases, leaving 8 bases of the junction unmatched. This CDR3 is built from 15 residues. Germline values: CDR1 SGHAT, CDR2 FQDESV (reference sequence).

The CDR3: CASRRAWEAEDEQFF. CDR3 DNA sequence: TGTGCCAGCAGGCGGGCGTGGGAGGCTGAGGACGAGCAGTTCTTC. V gene TRBV5-4 combines with J gene TRBJ2-1, with D perhaps matching TRBD2 (6 bases). V lost 5 bases to trimming and J lost 10 bases, with 22 bases between them. Germline CDR1 is SGHNT and CDR2 is YYREEE (reference sequence). CDR3 size: 15 residues. The whole variable domain, remainder taken from reference TRBV5-4 and TRBJ2-1, is ETGVTQSPTHLIKTRGQQVTLRCSSQSGHNTVSWYQQALGQGPQFIFQYYREEENGRGNFPPRFSGLQFPNYSSELNVNALELDDSALYLCASRRAWEAEDEQFFGPGTRLTVL.

The rearrangement joins TRBV4-1 to TRBJ2-7; maybe TRBD2 (5 bases). The CDR3 spans 14 residues. Germline V gives CDR1 MGHRA, CDR2 YSYEKL. V lost 0 bases and J lost 2, with 8 bases in between. This CDR3 is CASSQDMGAYEQYF. Written as DNA, the CDR3 is TGCGCCAGCAGCCAAGACATGGGAGCCTACGAGCAGTACTTC.